The rows below give T cell receptor beta chains drawn from one sample of a study of cytomegalovirus exposure and HLA in healthy donors. This table comes from immunoSEQ multiplex PCR, and its TCRdb copy is limited to in-frame clones, with some not included. The repertoire holds roughly 120,000 clones, with roughly 70% as singletons. Sequencing used PBMCs. The receptors stem from a woman aged 50 to 65 in good health and CMV-seropositive. Each CDR3 is given with its conserved first and last residue. Fields, in order: clone size, D gene, J gene, V gene, CDR3 protein, CDR3 DNA. The D gene is left open where the match is weak. Some rows have no size entry. The others give once, few or many, or a class for an expanded clone.

>NA|TRBD2|TRBJ2-7|TRBV6-1
CASSTSGGPYEQYF
TGTGCCAGCAGTACTAGCGGGGGACCCTACGAGCAGTACTTC
>NA|TRBD1|TRBJ2-2|TRBV7-9
CASSLVQGDTGELFF
TGTGCCAGCAGCTTAGTCCAGGGGGACACCGGGGAGCTGTTTTTT
>NA|TRBD1|TRBJ2-6|TRBV19
CASSIGDRGSGANVLTF
TGTGCCAGTAGTATAGGGGACAGGGGATCAGGGGCCAACGTCCTGACTTTC
>NA|NA|TRBJ1-6|TRBV11-2
CASSFSGDNSPLHF
TGTGCCAGCAGTTTTTCAGGGGATAATTCACCCCTCCACTTT
>NA|NA|TRBJ2-7|TRBV28
CASSRTLTYEQYF
TGTGCCAGCAGCAGGACTCTCACCTACGAGCAGTACTTC
>few|NA|TRBJ1-2|TRBV5-1
CASSPRTANYGYTF
TGCGCCAGCAGCCCGAGGACAGCTAACTATGGCTACACCTTC
>NA|TRBD1|TRBJ1-2|TRBV18
CASSPVVEQGRSDGYTF
TGTGCCAGCTCACCTGTTGTGGAACAGGGGCGGTCAGATGGCTACACCTTC
>NA|NA|TRBJ2-1|TRBV7-2
CASSPDYYSYNEQFF
TGTGCCAGCAGCCCGGACTACTACTCCTACAATGAGCAGTTCTTC
>once|TRBD1|TRBJ1-1|TRBV18
CASSQGTGNTEAFF
TGTGCCAGCTCACAAGGGACAGGGAACACTGAAGCTTTCTTT
>once|NA|TRBJ1-4|TRBV18
CASSPSQTGVEEKLFF
TGTGCCAGCTCACCCTCGCAGACAGGTGTGGAAGAAAAACTGTTTTTT
>NA|TRBD1|TRBJ2-5|TRBV9
CASSSGTGVWETQYF
TGTGCCAGCAGCTCCGGGACAGGGGTTTGGGAGACCCAGTACTTC
>NA|TRBD1|TRBJ2-5|TRBV18
CASSPRTGRETQYF
TGTGCCAGCTCACCGAGGACAGGGCGAGAGACCCAGTACTTC
>NA|TRBD2|TRBJ2-5|TRBV7-9
CASSDGTSGAWETQYF
TGTGCCAGCAGCGACGGGACTAGCGGGGCGTGGGAGACCCAGTACTTC
>NA|NA|TRBJ2-7|TRBV6-5
CASRGRGLIEQYF
TGTGCCAGCAGGGGGCGAGGCCTGATCGAGCAGTACTTC
>once|TRBD1|TRBJ1-4|TRBV19
CASSIVDRHEKLFF
TGTGCCAGTAGTATTGTGGACAGGCATGAAAAACTGTTTTTT
>NA|NA|TRBJ1-4|TRBV29-1
CSVEKRSTNEKLFF
TGCAGCGTTGAAAAGAGGTCAACTAATGAAAAACTGTTTTTT
>NA|TRBD2|TRBJ2-3|TRBV4-2
CASSQDATSGTDTQYF
TGTGCCAGCAGCCAAGATGCGACTAGCGGAACAGATACGCAGTATTTT
>few|NA|TRBJ1-1|TRBV5-4
CASSTSQGSTEAFF
TGTGCCAGCAGCACCTCACAGGGAAGCACTGAAGCTTTCTTT
>NA|NA|TRBJ1-4|TRBV5-4
CASSLTGTTNEKLFF
TGTGCCAGCAGCTTGACAGGGACGACTAATGAAAAACTGTTTTTT
>NA|NA|TRBJ1-1|TRBV18
CASSPPGQRIVMNTEAFF
TGTGCCAGCTCACCACCGGGACAAAGAATAGTTATGAACACTGAAGCTTTCTTT
>NA|NA|TRBJ2-5|TRBV5-4
CASSFPSLQKETQYF
TGTGCCAGCAGCTTCCCGTCTCTTCAGAAAGAGACCCAGTACTTC